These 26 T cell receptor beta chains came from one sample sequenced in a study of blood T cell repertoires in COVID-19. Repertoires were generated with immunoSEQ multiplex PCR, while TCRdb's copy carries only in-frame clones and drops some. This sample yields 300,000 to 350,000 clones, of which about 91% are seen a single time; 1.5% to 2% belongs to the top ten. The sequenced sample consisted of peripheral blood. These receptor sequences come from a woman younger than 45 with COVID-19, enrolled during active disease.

The CDR3 loop reads CASSQTGGDLPEKLFF. The CDR3 DNA sequence: TGCGCCAGCAGCCAAACCGGAGGGGACTTGCCCGAAAAACTGTTTTTT. The chain combines TRBV4-1 with TRBJ1-4; tentative D call: TRBD1 (5 bases). The CDR3 runs to 16 residues. V gave up 2 bases and J gave up 8 bases, with 18 bases separating them. Looked up from germline, CDR1 is MGHRA and CDR2 is YSYEKL.

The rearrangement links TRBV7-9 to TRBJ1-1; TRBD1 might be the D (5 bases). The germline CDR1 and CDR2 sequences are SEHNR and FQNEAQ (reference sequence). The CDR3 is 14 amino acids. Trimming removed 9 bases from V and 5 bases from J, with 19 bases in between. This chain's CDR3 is CASTFREGRTEAFF. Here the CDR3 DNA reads TGTGCCAGTACGTTTAGGGAGGGGCGGACTGAAGCTTTCTTT.

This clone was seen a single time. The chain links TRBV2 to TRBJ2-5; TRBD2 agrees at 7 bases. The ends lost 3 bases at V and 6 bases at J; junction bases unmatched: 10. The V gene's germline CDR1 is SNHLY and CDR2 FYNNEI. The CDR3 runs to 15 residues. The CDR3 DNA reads TGTGCCAGCAGTGATCAGCGGGGAGCCCTGAAGACCCAGTACTTC. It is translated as CASSDQRGALKTQYF.

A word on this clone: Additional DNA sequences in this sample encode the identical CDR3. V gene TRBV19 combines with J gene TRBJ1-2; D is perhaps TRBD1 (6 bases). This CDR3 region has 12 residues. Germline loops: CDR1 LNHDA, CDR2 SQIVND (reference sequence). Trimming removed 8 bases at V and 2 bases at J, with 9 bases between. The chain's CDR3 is CASGGANYGYTF. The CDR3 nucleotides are TGTGCCAGTGGGGGGGCCAACTATGGCTACACCTTC.

In DNA, the CDR3 is TGTGCCAGCACCCAAGGGGGGGGGCGCACAGATACGCAGTATTTT. Translation: CASTQGGGRTDTQYF. The J gene is TRBJ2-3, the V gene TRBV9, with D perhaps TRBD2 (7 bases). CDR1 and CDR2 from the germline V gene are SGDLS and YYNGEE. This CDR3 has 15 residues. Trimming shortened V by 6 bases and J by 1 base, and 15 bases separated the two germline ends. Combining the CDR3 with reference TRBV9 and TRBJ2-3 gives the whole variable domain DSGVTQTPKHLITATGQRVTLRCSPRSGDLSVYWYQQSLDQGLQFLIQYYNGEERAKGNILERFSAQQFPDLHSELNLSSLELGDSALYFCASTQGGGRTDTQYFGPGTRLTVL.

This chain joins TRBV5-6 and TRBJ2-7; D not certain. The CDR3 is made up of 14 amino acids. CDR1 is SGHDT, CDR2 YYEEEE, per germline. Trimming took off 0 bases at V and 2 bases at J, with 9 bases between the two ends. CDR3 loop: CASSLVYRPYEQYF. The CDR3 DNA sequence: TGTGCCAGCAGCTTGGTTTACAGACCCTACGAGCAGTACTTC.

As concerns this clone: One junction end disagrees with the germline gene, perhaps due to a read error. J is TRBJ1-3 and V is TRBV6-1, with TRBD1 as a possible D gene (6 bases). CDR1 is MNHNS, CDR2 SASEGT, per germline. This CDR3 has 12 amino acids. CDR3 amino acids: CASSDPGTRPNF. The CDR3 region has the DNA TGTGCCAGCAGTGATCCCGGGACACGTCCTAATTTT.

The CDR3 DNA follows: TGTGCCAGCAGCCAAGATCGAGCGGGGGGCATTTTGGATACGCAGTATTTT. The encoded protein is CASSQDRAGGILDTQYF. V is TRBV3-1 (or the pseudogene TRBV3-2) and J is TRBJ2-3, with TRBD2 matching over 9 bases. The germline CDR1 and CDR2 sequences are LGHDT and YNNKEL (reference sequence). This CDR3 contains 17 residues. V dropped 0 bases and J dropped 6; count of bases not matched to a gene: 10.

The chain's CDR3 is CASSSSEGGMAGANVLTF. The CDR3 region has the DNA TGTGCCAGCAGCTCCAGCGAAGGGGGAATGGCTGGGGCCAACGTCCTGACTTTC. J is TRBJ2-6 and V is TRBV7-9; weak D call: TRBD1 (6 bases). The V end was cut by 4 bases, the J end by 2 bases, with 18 bases between. Germline V gene sequence: CDR1 SEHNR, CDR2 FQNEAQ (reference sequence). This CDR3 contains 18 residues. Full variable domain (missing parts from reference TRBV7-9 and TRBJ2-6): DTGVSQNPRHKITKRGQNVTFRCDPISEHNRLYWYRQTLGQGPEFLTYFQNEAQLEKSRLLSDRFSAERPKGSFSTLEIQRTEQGDSAMYLCASSSSEGGMAGANVLTFGAGSRLTVL.

CDR3: CASKGGAAPQETQYF. The CDR3 nucleotides are TGTGCCAGCAAAGGGGGAGCGGCCCCCCAAGAGACCCAGTACTTC. The chain carries TRBV6-5 and TRBJ2-5; TRBD1 might be the D (6 bases). Between the trimmed V and J ends, which lost 7 bases and 1 base, there was a span of 16 bases. The CDR3 runs 15 residues. CDR1 is MNHEY, CDR2 SVGAGI, per germline.

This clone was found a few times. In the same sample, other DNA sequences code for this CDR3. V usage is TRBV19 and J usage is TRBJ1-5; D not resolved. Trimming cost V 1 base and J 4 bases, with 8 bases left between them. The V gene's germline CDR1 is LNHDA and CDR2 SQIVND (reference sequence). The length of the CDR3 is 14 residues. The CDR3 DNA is TGTGCCAGTAGTATAGGAAGAGGGAATCAGCCCCAGCATTTT. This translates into CASSIGRGNQPQHF.

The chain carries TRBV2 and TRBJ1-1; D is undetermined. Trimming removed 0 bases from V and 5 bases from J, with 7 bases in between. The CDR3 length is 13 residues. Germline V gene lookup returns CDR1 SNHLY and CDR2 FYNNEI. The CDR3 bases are TGTGCCAGCAGTGAAGCGCAGGTGACTGAAGCTTTCTTT. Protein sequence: CASSEAQVTEAFF. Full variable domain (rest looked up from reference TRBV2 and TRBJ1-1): EPEVTQTPSHQVTQMGQEVILRCVPISNHLYFYWYRQILGQKVEFLVSFYNNEISEKSEIFDDQFSVERPDGSNFTLKIRSTKLEDSAMYFCASSEAQVTEAFFGQGTRLTVV.

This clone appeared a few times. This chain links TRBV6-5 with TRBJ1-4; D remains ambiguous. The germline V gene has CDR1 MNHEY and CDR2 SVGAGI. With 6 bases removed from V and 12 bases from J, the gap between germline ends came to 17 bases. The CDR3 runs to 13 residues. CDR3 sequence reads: CASREGGVRELFF. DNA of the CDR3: TGTGCCAGCAGAGAGGGTGGGGTGCGGGAACTGTTTTTT.

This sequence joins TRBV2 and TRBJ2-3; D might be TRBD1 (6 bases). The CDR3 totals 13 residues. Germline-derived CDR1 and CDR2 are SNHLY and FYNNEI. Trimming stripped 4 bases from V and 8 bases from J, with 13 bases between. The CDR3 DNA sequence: TGTGCCAGCAGTGTCCGACAGGTTACTACGCAGTATTTT. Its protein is CASSVRQVTTQYF.

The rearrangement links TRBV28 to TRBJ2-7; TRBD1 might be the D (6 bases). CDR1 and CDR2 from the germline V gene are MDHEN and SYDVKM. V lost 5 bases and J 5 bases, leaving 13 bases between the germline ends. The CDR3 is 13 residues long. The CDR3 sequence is CASSALQGNEQYV. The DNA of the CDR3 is TGTGCCAGCAGTGCGTTACAGGGAAACGAGCAGTACGTC.

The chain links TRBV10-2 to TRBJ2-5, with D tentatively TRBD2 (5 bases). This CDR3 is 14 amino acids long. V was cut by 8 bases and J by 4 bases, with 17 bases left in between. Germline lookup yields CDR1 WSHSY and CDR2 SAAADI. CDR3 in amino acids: CASRELALRETQYF. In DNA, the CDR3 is TGCGCCAGCCGGGAATTGGCTTTGAGAGAGACCCAGTACTTC.

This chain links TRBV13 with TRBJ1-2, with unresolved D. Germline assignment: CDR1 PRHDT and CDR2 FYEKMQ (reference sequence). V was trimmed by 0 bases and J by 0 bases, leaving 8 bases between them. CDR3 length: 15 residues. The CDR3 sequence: CASSLGAEANYGYTF. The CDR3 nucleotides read TGTGCCAGCAGCTTAGGCGCAGAGGCTAACTATGGCTACACCTTC.

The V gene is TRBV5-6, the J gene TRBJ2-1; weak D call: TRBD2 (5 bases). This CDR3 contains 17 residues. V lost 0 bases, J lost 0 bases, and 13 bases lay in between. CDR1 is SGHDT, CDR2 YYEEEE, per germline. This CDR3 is CASSLALLGSSYNEQFF. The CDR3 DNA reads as TGTGCCAGCAGCTTGGCCCTTCTGGGGAGCTCCTACAATGAGCAGTTCTTC. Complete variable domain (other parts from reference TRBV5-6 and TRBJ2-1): DAGVTQSPTHLIKTRGQQVTLRCSPKSGHDTVSWYQQALGQGPQFIFQYYEEEERQRGNFPDRFSGHQFPNYSSELNVNALLLGDSALYLCASSLALLGSSYNEQFFGPGTRLTVL.

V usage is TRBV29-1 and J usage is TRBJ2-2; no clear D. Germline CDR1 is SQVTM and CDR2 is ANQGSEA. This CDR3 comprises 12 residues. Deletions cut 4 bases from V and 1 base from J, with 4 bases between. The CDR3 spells CSVAGNTGELFF. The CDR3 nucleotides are TGCAGCGTTGCAGGGAACACCGGGGAGCTGTTTTTT.

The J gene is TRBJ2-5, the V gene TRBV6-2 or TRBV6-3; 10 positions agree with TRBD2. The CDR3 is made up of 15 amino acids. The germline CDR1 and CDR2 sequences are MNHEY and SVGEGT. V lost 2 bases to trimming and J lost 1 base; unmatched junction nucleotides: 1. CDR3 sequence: CASSYASGGQETQYF. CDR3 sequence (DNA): TGTGCCAGCAGTTACGCTAGCGGGGGCCAAGAGACCCAGTACTTC.

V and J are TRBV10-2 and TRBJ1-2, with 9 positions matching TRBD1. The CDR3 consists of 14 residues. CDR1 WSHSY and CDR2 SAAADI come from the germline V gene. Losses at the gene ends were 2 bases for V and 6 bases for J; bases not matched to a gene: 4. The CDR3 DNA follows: TGCGCCAGCAGTGAGACGGACAGGGGAAATGGCTACACCTTC. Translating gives CASSETDRGNGYTF.

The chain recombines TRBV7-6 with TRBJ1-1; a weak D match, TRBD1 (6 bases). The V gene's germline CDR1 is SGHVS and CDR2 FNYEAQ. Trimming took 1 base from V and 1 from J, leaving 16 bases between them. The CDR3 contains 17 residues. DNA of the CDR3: TGTGCCAGCAGCTTAGAAACAGGGAACTATTGGAACACTGAAGCTTTCTTT. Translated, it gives CASSLETGNYWNTEAFF.

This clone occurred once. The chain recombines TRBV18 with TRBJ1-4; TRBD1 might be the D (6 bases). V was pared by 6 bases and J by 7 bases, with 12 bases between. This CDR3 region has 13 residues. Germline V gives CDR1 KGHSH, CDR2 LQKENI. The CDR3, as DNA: TGTGCCAGCTCCAGGGGCGCGGGTGAAAAACTGTTTTTT. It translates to CASSRGAGEKLFF.

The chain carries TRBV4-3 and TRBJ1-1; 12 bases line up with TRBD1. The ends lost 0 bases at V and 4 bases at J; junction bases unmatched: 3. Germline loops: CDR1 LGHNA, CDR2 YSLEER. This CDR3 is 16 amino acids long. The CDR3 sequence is CASSQEGTGGFTEAFF. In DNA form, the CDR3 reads TGCGCCAGCAGCCAAGAGGGGACAGGGGGCTTCACTGAAGCTTTCTTT.

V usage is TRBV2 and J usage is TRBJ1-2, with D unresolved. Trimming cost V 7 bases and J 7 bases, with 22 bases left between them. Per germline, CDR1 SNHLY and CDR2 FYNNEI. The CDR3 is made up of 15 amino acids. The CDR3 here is CASNGQSGQDGGYTF. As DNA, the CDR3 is TGTGCCAGCAACGGTCAGAGCGGGCAGGATGGTGGCTACACCTTC.

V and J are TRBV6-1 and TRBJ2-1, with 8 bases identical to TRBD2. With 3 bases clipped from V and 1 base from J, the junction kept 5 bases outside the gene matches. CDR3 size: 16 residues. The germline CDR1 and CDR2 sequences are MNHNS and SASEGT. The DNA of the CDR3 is TGTGCCAGCAGTGATGCACGGGGGGGGTCCTACAATGAGCAGTTCTTC. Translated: CASSDARGGSYNEQFF.